Following are 17 T cell receptor beta chains from one sample sequenced in a study of memory CD4+ T cells and cytomegalovirus serostatus. The sort gate was single viable CD3+CD4+CD8-CD45RO+ cells for memory CD4+ T cells. Method: immunoSEQ multiplex PCR; TCRdb's copy keeps in-frame clones and lacks some. The sample has tens of thousands of clones; roughly 80% are singletons. Sequencing input: memory CD4+ T cells from blood. The receptors shown here come from an adult in good health and CMV-seronegative.

V gene TRBV7-8 combines with J gene TRBJ1-2; no definite D call. Germline CDR1 is SGHVS and CDR2 is FQNEAQ. The V end was cut by 5 bases, the J end by 6 bases, with 13 bases between. The CDR3 runs 13 residues. The CDR3 sequence: CASSRLLEDGYTF. CDR3 nucleotide sequence: TGTGCCAGCAGCCGACTCCTAGAGGATGGCTACACCTTC.

The CDR3 DNA reads as TGTGCCAGCAGTTACCCCCTGGCGGGGGATAACGAGCAGTACTTC. It is translated as CASSYPLAGDNEQYF. The chain employs TRBV6-6 and TRBJ2-7; 7 bases align to TRBD2. V lost 2 bases, J lost 5 bases, and 9 bases stayed unmatched. The CDR3 sequence is 15 residues long. CDR1 and CDR2 (germline): MNHNY, SVGAGI (reference sequence).

The chain recombines TRBV6-6 with TRBJ2-1, with D perhaps TRBD1 or TRBD2 (6 bases each). The CDR3 has 15 amino acids. V was trimmed by 6 bases and J by 3 bases, leaving 15 bases between them. Germline loops: CDR1 MNHNY, CDR2 SVGAGI (reference sequence). CDR3 sequence: CASRPSGALYNEQFF. The CDR3 DNA sequence: TGTGCCAGCAGACCCTCGGGGGCCCTCTACAATGAGCAGTTCTTC.

This CDR3 is CASSSPGQGKYGYTF. In DNA, the CDR3 is TGTGCCAGCAGCTCGCCGGGACAGGGAAAATATGGCTACACCTTC. This chain links TRBV11-2 with TRBJ1-2; 9 positions match TRBD1. In germline, CDR1 is SGHAT, CDR2 FQNNGV. V lost 4 bases, J lost 5 bases, and 8 bases stayed unmatched. The CDR3 runs 15 residues.

This clone was recorded once. The J gene is TRBJ1-1, the V gene TRBV5-6; perhaps TRBD1 as D (5 bases). V lost 0 bases to trimming and J lost 1 base, with 19 bases between them. CDR1 is SGHDT, CDR2 YYEEEE, per germline. The CDR3 runs 18 residues. DNA for the CDR3: TGTGCCAGCAGCTTGGGTTGGGGCTCAGGGACGGCGAACACTGAAGCTTTCTTT. Residues: CASSLGWGSGTANTEAFF.

The DNA for the CDR3 is TGTGCCAGTATCCAGGGGGTGTATACGCAGTATTTT. It is translated as CASIQGVYTQYF. The V gene is TRBV2, the J gene TRBJ2-3; 7 nucleotides line up with TRBD1. The germline CDR1 and CDR2 sequences are SNHLY and FYNNEI. This CDR3 spans 12 amino acids. The V gene end was trimmed by 9 bases and the J gene end by 7 bases; junction bases not matched to a gene: 7.

The genes are TRBV29-1 and TRBJ2-7, with D possibly matching TRBD2 (5 bases). CDR3 length equals 12 residues. The V end lost 6 bases, the J end lost 5 bases, and 14 bases lay between the germline ends. Germline-derived CDR1 and CDR2 are SQVTM and ANQGSEA. CDR3 amino acids: CSVSGTRNEQYF. In DNA form, the CDR3 reads TGCAGCGTCTCGGGAACTCGGAACGAGCAGTACTTC.

J is TRBJ2-7 and V is TRBV7-8; either TRBD1 or TRBD2 may fit D (5 bases each). This CDR3 comprises 14 residues. V shed 5 bases and J shed 1 base, with 12 bases lying between them. CDR1 and CDR2 (germline): SGHVS, FQNEAQ. The CDR3, as DNA: TGTGCCAGCAGCCCGGGACCTCAATCCTACGAGCAGTACTTC. It is translated as CASSPGPQSYEQYF.

The V gene is TRBV28, the J gene TRBJ1-4, with 9 bases matching TRBD1. This CDR3 has 13 amino acids. V dropped 8 bases and J dropped 4; count of bases not matched to a gene: 2. Germline loops: CDR1 MDHEN, CDR2 SYDVKM. The CDR3 is CASVTGGNEKLFF. For the CDR3, the DNA is TGTGCCAGCGTGACAGGGGGTAATGAAAAACTGTTTTTT.

The chain joins TRBV20-1 to TRBJ2-1, with D hard to call. The CDR3 spans 11 residues. V dropped 1 base and J dropped 7 bases, with 5 bases sitting between them. Germline CDR1 and CDR2: DFQATT and SNEGSKA (reference sequence). This CDR3 is CSARGINEQFF. The CDR3 DNA reads TGCAGTGCTAGAGGCATAAATGAGCAGTTCTTC.

In DNA, the CDR3 is TGTGCCAGCACCCTAGGGTCTAGCGGTAGCACAGATACGCAGTATTTT. It codes for CASTLGSSGSTDTQYF. This sequence joins TRBV28 and TRBJ2-3, with 7 bases that match TRBD2. The V gene's germline CDR1 is MDHEN and CDR2 SYDVKM. V shed 7 bases and J 0 bases; nucleotides not matched to a gene: 10. This CDR3 is built from 16 residues. Variable domain in full (rest from reference TRBV28 and TRBJ2-3): DVKVTQSSRYLVKRTGEKVFLECVQDMDHENMFWYRQDPGLGLRLIYFSYDVKMKEKGDIPEGYSVSREKKERFSLILESASTNQTSMYLCASTLGSSGSTDTQYFGPGTRLTVL.

The CDR3 nucleotides read TGTGCCAGCAGTGAGGACCGGTACATTCAGTACTTC. Protein sequence: CASSEDRYIQYF. The rearrangement joins TRBV2 to TRBJ2-4; no clear D gene. The CDR3 runs 12 residues. Trimming took 3 bases from V and 8 from J, leaving 8 bases between them. Germline-derived CDR1 and CDR2 are SNHLY and FYNNEI. Variable domain in full (rest from reference TRBV2 and TRBJ2-4): EPEVTQTPSHQVTQMGQEVILRCVPISNHLYFYWYRQILGQKVEFLVSFYNNEISEKSEIFDDQFSVERPDGSNFTLKIRSTKLEDSAMYFCASSEDRYIQYFGAGTRLSVL.

The rearrangement uses TRBV6-5 and TRBJ1-3; no firm D call. Germline lookup yields CDR1 MNHEY and CDR2 SVGAGI. CDR3 length: 14 amino acids. Trimming removed 6 bases at V and 4 bases at J, with 13 bases between. The CDR3: CASSWGSGGNTIYF. As DNA, the CDR3 is TGTGCCAGCAGCTGGGGTTCGGGAGGAAACACCATATATTTT.

The V and J genes are TRBV27 and TRBJ1-2; 8 bases fit TRBD1. Germline CDR1 is MNHEY and CDR2 is SMNVEV (reference sequence). CDR3 size: 13 residues. Trimming at V came to 5 bases and at J to 7 bases, leaving 6 bases not matched to a gene. The CDR3 sequence is CASSPPDRAGYTF. In DNA, the CDR3 is TGTGCCAGCAGTCCCCCGGACAGGGCTGGCTACACCTTC.

The gene calls are TRBV15 and TRBJ2-7; D gene unclear. The CDR3 contains 16 residues. V lost 0 bases and J 0 bases, leaving 12 bases between the germline ends. The germline CDR1 and CDR2 sequences are LNHNV and YYDKDF (reference sequence). CDR3 DNA: TGTGCCACCAGCAGAGATCTCGGTTCTTACTCCTACGAGCAGTACTTC. It yields the protein CATSRDLGSYSYEQYF.

This chain connects TRBV29-1 to TRBJ2-1, with 14 bases matching TRBD2. The CDR3 spans 15 residues. The V segment lost 6 bases and the J segment 1 base; nucleotides outside the gene matches: 2. Germline lookup yields CDR1 SQVTM and CDR2 ANQGSEA. CDR3 nucleotide sequence: TGCAGCGTCGGGACTAGCGGGAGTTCCTACAATGAGCAGTTCTTC. This encodes CSVGTSGSSYNEQFF.

The CDR3 is CASSASGQGAKNTEAFF. CDR3 bases: TGCGCCAGCAGCGCCTCCGGACAGGGGGCCAAAAACACTGAAGCTTTCTTT. This chain connects TRBV10-1 to TRBJ1-1, with 11 bases identical to TRBD1. The germline gives CDR1 WNHNN, CDR2 SYGVQD (reference sequence). Unmatched junction bases numbered 11, after V lost 6 bases and J lost 2 bases. CDR3 length equals 17 residues.